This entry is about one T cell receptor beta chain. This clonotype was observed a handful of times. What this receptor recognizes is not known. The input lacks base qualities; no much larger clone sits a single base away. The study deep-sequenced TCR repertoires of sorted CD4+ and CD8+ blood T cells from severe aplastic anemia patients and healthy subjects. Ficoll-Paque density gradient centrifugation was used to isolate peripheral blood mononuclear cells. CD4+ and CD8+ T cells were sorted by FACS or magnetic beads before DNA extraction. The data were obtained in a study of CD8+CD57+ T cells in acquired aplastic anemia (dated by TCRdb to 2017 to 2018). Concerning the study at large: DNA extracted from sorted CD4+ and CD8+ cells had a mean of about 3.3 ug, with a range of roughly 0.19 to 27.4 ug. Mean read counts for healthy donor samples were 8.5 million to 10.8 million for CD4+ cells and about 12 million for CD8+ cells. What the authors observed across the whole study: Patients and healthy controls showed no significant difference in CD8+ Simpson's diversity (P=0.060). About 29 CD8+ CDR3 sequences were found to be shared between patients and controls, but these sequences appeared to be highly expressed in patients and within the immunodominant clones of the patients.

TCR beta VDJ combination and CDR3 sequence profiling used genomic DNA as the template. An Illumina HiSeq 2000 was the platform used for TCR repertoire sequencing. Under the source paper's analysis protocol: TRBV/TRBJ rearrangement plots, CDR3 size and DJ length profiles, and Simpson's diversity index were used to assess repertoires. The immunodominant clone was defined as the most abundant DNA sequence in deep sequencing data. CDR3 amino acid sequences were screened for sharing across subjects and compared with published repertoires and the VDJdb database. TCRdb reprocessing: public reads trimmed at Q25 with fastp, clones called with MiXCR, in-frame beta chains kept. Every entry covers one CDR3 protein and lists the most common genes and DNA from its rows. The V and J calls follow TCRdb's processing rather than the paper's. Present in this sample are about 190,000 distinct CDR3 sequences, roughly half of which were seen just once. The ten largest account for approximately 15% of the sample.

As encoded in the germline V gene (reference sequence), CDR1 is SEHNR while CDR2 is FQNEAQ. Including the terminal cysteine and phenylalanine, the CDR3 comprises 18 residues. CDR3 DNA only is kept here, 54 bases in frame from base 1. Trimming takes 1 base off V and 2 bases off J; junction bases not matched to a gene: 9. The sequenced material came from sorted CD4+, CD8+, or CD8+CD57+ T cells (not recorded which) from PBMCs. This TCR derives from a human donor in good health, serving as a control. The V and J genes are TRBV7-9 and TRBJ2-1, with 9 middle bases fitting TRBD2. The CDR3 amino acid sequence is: CASSLGGLAGGAYNEQFF. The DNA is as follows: TGTGCCAGCAGCTTAGGGGGTTTGGCGGGAGGGGCCTACAATGAGCAGTTCTTC.